Presented here are 27 T cell receptor beta chains from one specimen sequenced in a study of T cell repertoires in aging, cancer and after chemotherapy. A mixed TRB-A/B primer pool amplified rearranged TRB by multiplex touch-down PCR. MiXCR, run by TCRdb on the multiplex PCR reads, gives a single entry per CDR3 protein. The sample yields 2,000 to 2,500 distinct CDR3 sequences, 24% seen once. The template was genomic DNA from peripheral blood, not RNA. The sample was blood. The receptors were gathered from a human donor with a solid tumor.

The rearrangement links TRBV30 to TRBJ2-2; the D is unclear. Germline V CDR1 and CDR2: GTSNPN, SVGIG (reference sequence). The CDR3 is made up of 11 amino acids. V lost 8 bases and J 7 bases, leaving 11 bases between the germline ends. This CDR3 reads CAGWWGGELFF. CDR3 bases: TGTGCCGGGTGGTGGGGCGGGGAGCTGTTTTTT. Using reference TRBV30 and TRBJ2-2 for the parts outside the CDR3, the full variable domain is SQTIHQWPATLVQPVGSPLSLECTVEGTSNPNLYWYRQAAGRGLQLLFYSVGIGQISSEVPQNLSASRPQDRQFILSSKKLLLSDSGFYLCAGWWGGELFFGEGSRLTVL.

This clonotype was counted only a few times. The chain uses TRBV30 and TRBJ1-5; TRBD1 aligns across 8 bases. The CDR3 length is 15 residues. Trimming removed 2 bases from V and 0 bases from J; junction bases left unmatched: 3. Germline V CDR1 and CDR2: GTSNPN, SVGIG (reference sequence). The CDR3, as DNA: TGTGCCTGGAGTAGGGGGACAGGTAGCAATCAGCCCCAGCATTTT. Protein sequence: CAWSRGTGSNQPQHF.

By proportion, this clonotype is large. The chain carries TRBV29-1 and TRBJ2-5; 9 positions match TRBD1. Germline lookup yields CDR1 SQVTM and CDR2 ANQGSEA. After removal of 7 bases from V and 7 bases from J, the junction contained 10 bases not matched to a gene. This CDR3 has 13 amino acids. CDR3 DNA sequence: TGCAGCGCCCGGACAGGGGCGGTAGTGACCCAGTACTTC. Amino acid sequence: CSARTGAVVTQYF.

The genes are TRBV19 and TRBJ2-5, with 11 bases lining up with TRBD2. Germline V CDR1 and CDR2: LNHDA, SQIVND (reference sequence). The CDR3 has 14 amino acids. Germline trimming cut 5 bases from V and 7 bases from J; bases unmatched to any gene: 6. CDR3 DNA sequence: TGTGCCAGTAGTCCCACTAGCGGGAGTGGGACCCAGTACTTC. Residues: CASSPTSGSGTQYF.

This clonotype came up a few times. The rearrangement uses TRBV5-8 and TRBJ2-7; D not resolved. This CDR3 has 11 residues. V lost 2 bases to trimming and J lost 7 bases, with 7 bases between them. Germline lookup yields CDR1 SGHTS and CDR2 YDEGEE. The CDR3 region has the DNA TGTGCCAGCAGCTTCGGGTGGGAGCAGTACTTC. This encodes CASSFGWEQYF.

This clonotype turned up a few times. The chain recombines TRBV5-4 with TRBJ1-2, with 7 bases that match TRBD1. Germline V gene sequence: CDR1 SGHNT, CDR2 YYREEE (reference sequence). The trim removed 4 bases at V and 8 bases at J, leaving 8 bases unmatched. The CDR3 has 13 residues. The CDR3 loop is CASSLRTGIGYTF. The CDR3 DNA sequence: TGTGCCAGCAGCCTACGGACAGGCATAGGCTACACCTTC.

By share, this clonotype ranks as large. The chain employs TRBV29-1 and TRBJ2-1; D possibly corresponds to TRBD2 (5 bases). Trimming took off 4 bases at V and 5 bases at J, with 9 bases between the two ends. The CDR3 loop spans 12 amino acids. The germline CDR1 and CDR2 sequences are SQVTM and ANQGSEA. CDR3 nucleotides: TGCAGCGTTGGGCGGGCCGACAATGAGCAGTTCTTC. Translated, it gives CSVGRADNEQFF.

This clonotype was found a few times. One junction end disagrees with the germline gene, perhaps due to a read error. The V call is TRBV20-1, the J call TRBJ1-1; TRBD1 agrees at 7 bases. The CDR3 runs 15 residues. CDR1 and CDR2 (germline): DFQATT, SNEGSKA (reference sequence). The CDR3 loop reads CSARGEYRGNTEAFF. The CDR3 nucleotides read TGCAGTGCGAGAGGAGAATACAGGGGGAACACTGAAGCTTTCTTT.

This clonotype was found a few times. The chain has TRBV19 and TRBJ2-1; D gene ambiguous. This CDR3 comprises 15 residues. CDR1 is LNHDA and CDR2 is SQIVND in the germline V gene (reference sequence). Trimming shortened V by 4 bases and J by 2 bases, and 12 bases separated the two germline ends. The CDR3 nucleotides read TGTGCCAGTAGTAGGGCTTCCCTTCCCTACAATGAGCAGTTCTTC. It is translated as CASSRASLPYNEQFF.

This clonotype was counted a few times. The rearrangement joins TRBV24-1 to TRBJ2-1, with TRBD1 matching 9 bases. This CDR3 has 14 residues. Germline V gene data show CDR1 as KGHDR and CDR2 as SFDVKD. With V trimmed by 4 bases and J by 7 bases, 4 bases remained unmatched. This CDR3 is CATSDPDRGNEQFF. CDR3 coding DNA: TGTGCCACCAGTGACCCGGACAGGGGTAATGAGCAGTTCTTC.

In its sample, this clonotype is medium-sized (0.01 to 0.1%). This rearrangement joins TRBV5-4 to TRBJ2-7; possible D gene TRBD1, 6 bases. The V end was cut by 2 bases, the J end by 3 bases, with 15 bases between. The germline gives CDR1 SGHNT, CDR2 YYREEE (reference sequence). The CDR3 is 15 amino acids. The CDR3 nucleotides read TGTGCCAGCAGCTTACCACTGACAGGACACTACGAGCAGTACTTC. This sequence encodes CASSLPLTGHYEQYF.

Only a few counts were recorded for this clonotype. The gene calls are TRBV19 and TRBJ2-2; D might be TRBD1 or TRBD2, each matching 6 bases. CDR3 length: 13 residues. V was cut by 5 bases and J by 5 bases, with 9 bases left in between. Germline assignment: CDR1 LNHDA and CDR2 SQIVND (reference sequence). This chain's CDR3 is CASSLGGTGELFF. CDR3 bases: TGTGCCAGTAGTTTAGGGGGGACCGGGGAGCTGTTTTTT.

The V and J genes are TRBV27 and TRBJ1-1; D is undetermined. CDR1 is MNHEY, CDR2 SMNVEV, per germline (reference sequence). This CDR3 region has 16 residues. The V end was cut by 0 bases, the J end by 0 bases, with 11 bases between. The CDR3 loop is CASSLSQFFMNTEAFF. CDR3 sequence (DNA): TGTGCCAGCAGTTTATCGCAGTTCTTCATGAACACTGAAGCTTTCTTT.

The gene calls are TRBV6-4 and TRBJ2-6; no reliable D call. V lost 2 bases and J lost 0, with 5 bases in between. This CDR3 region has 15 residues. Germline CDR1 is MRHNA and CDR2 is SNTAGT. The CDR3 coding sequence is TGTGCCAGCAGTGACCTGAGCTCTGGGGCCAACGTCCTGACTTTC. It encodes CASSDLSSGANVLTF.

The chain is built from TRBV2 and TRBJ1-2; D gene unclear. The CDR3 spans 13 residues. Looked up from germline, CDR1 is SNHLY and CDR2 is FYNNEI. The V end lost 4 bases, the J end lost 4 bases, and 10 bases lay between the germline ends. CDR3 loop: CASSASESYGYTF. In DNA form, the CDR3 reads TGTGCCAGCAGTGCTTCTGAATCCTATGGCTACACCTTC.

This clonotype was seen only a few times. The V and J genes are TRBV9 and TRBJ2-5, with D possibly being TRBD1 (5 bases). This CDR3 is built from 14 residues. The germline V gene has CDR1 SGDLS and CDR2 YYNGEE. The V and J ends lost 0 bases and 5 bases respectively, with 11 bases between them. CDR3: CASSVGTTQETQYF. The DNA for the CDR3 is TGTGCCAGCAGCGTAGGGACAACCCAGGAGACCCAGTACTTC.

This clonotype has a handful of counts. The CDR3 region is CAWSVLKGNTEAFF. CDR3 nucleotides: TGTGCCTGGAGTGTACTAAAGGGGAACACTGAAGCTTTCTTT. The V call is TRBV30, the J call TRBJ1-1; D is ambiguous. This CDR3 has 14 amino acids. Germline CDR1 is GTSNPN and CDR2 is SVGIG (reference sequence). Trimming stripped 0 bases from V and 1 base from J, with 9 bases between.

This clonotype was detected a few times. The rearrangement links TRBV11-2 to TRBJ2-5; either TRBD1 or TRBD2 may fit D (7 bases each). Germline V gene sequence: CDR1 SGHAT, CDR2 FQNNGV. The ends were cut back, 5 bases at V and 5 bases at J, with 15 bases in the middle. There are 14 residues in the CDR3. The CDR3: CASSPGGGTETQYF. The CDR3 coding sequence is TGTGCCAGCAGCCCAGGGGGGGGGACTGAGACCCAGTACTTC.

This clonotype has more than one count but fewer than ten. The chain combines TRBV14 with TRBJ2-7, with D possibly being TRBD1 (6 bases). CDR1 is SGHDN and CDR2 is FVKESK in the germline V gene. V was shortened by 2 bases and J by 3 bases, with 14 bases between the two germline ends. The CDR3 length is 15 residues. In DNA, the CDR3 is TGTGCCAGCAGCCAACCGGGACAACCAAGCTACGAGCAGTACTTC. Amino acid sequence: CASSQPGQPSYEQYF. Full variable domain (outside the CDR3, taken from reference TRBV14 and TRBJ2-7): EAGVTQFPSHSVIEKGQTVTLRCDPISGHDNLYWYRRVMGKEIKFLLHFVKESKQDESGMPNNRFLAERTGGTYSTLKVQPAELEDSGVYFCASSQPGQPSYEQYFGPGTRLTVT.

By proportion, this clonotype is large. The chain has TRBV19 and TRBJ2-3; D is unclear. CDR3 length: 11 amino acids. Germline V lookup: CDR1 LNHDA, CDR2 SQIVND (reference sequence). Trimming removed 6 bases at V and 4 bases at J, with 5 bases between. The CDR3 coding sequence is TGTGCCAGTAGGGCGGCAGATACGCAGTATTTT. Translated, it gives CASRAADTQYF.

By share, this clonotype ranks as large (0.1 to 1%). The J gene is TRBJ2-1, the V gene TRBV6-6; TRBD2 matches at 9 bases. The V and J ends lost 2 bases and 9 bases, in that order; junction bases with no gene match: 5. The CDR3 contains 14 residues. CDR1 and CDR2 from the germline V gene are MNHNY and SVGAGI (reference sequence). CDR3 bases: TGTGCCAGCAGTTACCCTAGCGGGGAAGTTGAGCAGTTCTTC. Translation gives CASSYPSGEVEQFF.

This clonotype has only a few counts. The chain joins TRBV19 to TRBJ1-2, with 7 nucleotides matching TRBD1. Trimming took 3 bases from V and 6 from J; bases not matched to a gene: 7. The CDR3 loop spans 14 amino acids. The germline V gene encodes CDR1 LNHDA and CDR2 SQIVND (reference sequence). CDR3 DNA sequence: TGTGCCAGTAGTATCATTATTACAGGGGATGGCTACACCTTC. Translated, it gives CASSIIITGDGYTF.

J is TRBJ1-1 and V is TRBV20-1, with D perhaps TRBD1 (5 bases). This CDR3 is 14 amino acids long. Trimming cost V 3 bases and J 0 bases, with 11 bases left between them. Germline assignment: CDR1 DFQATT and CDR2 SNEGSKA (reference sequence). The CDR3 DNA follows: TGCAGTGCTAGTCCGGGACCCATGAACACTGAAGCTTTCTTT. It encodes CSASPGPMNTEAFF.

This clonotype is termed large. The chain links TRBV19 to TRBJ1-2; D gene unclear. V lost 3 bases to trimming and J lost 8 bases, with 10 bases between them. This CDR3 is 12 amino acids long. The germline V gene has CDR1 LNHDA and CDR2 SQIVND (reference sequence). The CDR3 DNA reads as TGTGCCAGTAGTATTGGGATGGAGGGCTACACCTTC. Protein product: CASSIGMEGYTF.

This clonotype has just a few counts. This chain connects TRBV6-2 or TRBV6-3 to TRBJ1-5; 9 bases align to TRBD1. CDR1 is MNHEY and CDR2 is SVGEGT in the germline V gene. J was trimmed by 0 bases and V by 6 bases; bases with no gene match: 3. The CDR3 totals 15 residues. This chain's CDR3 is CASSRDRDSNQPQHF. The DNA of the CDR3 is TGTGCCAGCAGCCGGGACAGGGATAGCAATCAGCCCCAGCATTTT.

This clonotype was detected a few times. The V call is TRBV28, the J call TRBJ1-3; D is undetermined. The V end lost 6 bases, the J end lost 0 bases, and 15 bases lay between the germline ends. The CDR3 is 16 residues long. Germline-derived CDR1 and CDR2 are MDHEN and SYDVKM. The CDR3 DNA reads TGTGCCAGCAGGACCGTCCCCTCGCCCTCTGGAAACACCATATATTTT. Its translation: CASRTVPSPSGNTIYF.

The V gene is TRBV4-2, the J gene TRBJ1-6, with D tentatively TRBD1 (6 bases). CDR3 length equals 16 residues. V lost 1 base, J lost 10 bases, and 17 bases lay in between. Germline loops: CDR1 LGHNA, CDR2 YNFKEQ. CDR3 sequence (DNA): TGTGCCAGCAGCCAAGCATTACAGGGACGGGGATCACCCCTCCACTTT. Amino acids: CASSQALQGRGSPLHF.